This is a list of T cell receptor beta chains from one sample in a study of blood T cell repertoires in COVID-19. The table came from immunoSEQ multiplex PCR; TCRdb's copy has only in-frame clones and leaves some out. The sample has under 55,000 clones; roughly 78% are singletons. The source material was peripheral blood. The receptors stem from a man between 70 and 80 years old with acute or convalescent COVID-19. CDR3s include the opening cysteine and the closing phenylalanine or tryptophan. A D gene is named only where the DNA matches it firmly. Size is stated for part of the rows, as once, few or many counts, or as a class when the clone is expanded.

-,TRBJ1-2,TRBV25-1,TRBD1,TGTGCCAGCAGTGCGACAGGGTTGGATGGCTACACCTTC,CASSATGLDGYTF
-,TRBJ1-3,TRBV7-2,-,TGTGCCAGCAGCTTAACACCCAGAAACACCATATATTTT,CASSLTPRNTIYF
-,TRBJ1-5,TRBV19,TRBD1,TGTGCCAGTGCACCGGGACAGGGGCGAAATCAGCCCCAGCATTTT,CASAPGQGRNQPQHF
-,TRBJ1-2,TRBV14,-,TGTGCCAGCAGCCCCGTAGCGGTGGGGTGGGATGGCTACACCTTC,CASSPVAVGWDGYTF
few,TRBJ1-2,TRBV27,-,TGTGCCAGCAGTTGGCGGCTAGCAGATAACTATGGCTACACCTTC,CASSWRLADNYGYTF
-,TRBJ2-3,TRBV5-1,TRBD2,TGCGCCAGCAGCTCCGGGGGGGGTGGTACAGATACGCAGTATTTT,CASSSGGGGTDTQYF
-,TRBJ2-1,TRBV29-1,TRBD2,TGCAGCGTTGTTGTGGTGGCGGGAGGTAGGGTCGATGAGCAGTTCTTC,CSVVVVAGGRVDEQFF
-,TRBJ1-3,TRBV28,-,TGTGCCAGCAGTGGGGGACTCTGGGCGGGAAACACCATATATTTT,CASSGGLWAGNTIYF
-,TRBJ1-2,TRBV18,-,TGTGCCAGCTCACCAGGAGGGGAAGGTGGCTACACCTTC,CASSPGGEGGYTF
few,TRBJ2-1,TRBV9,-,TGTGCCAGCAGCGATTCGGGGGACAGTACCGCCTACAATGAGCAGTTCTTC,CASSDSGDSTAYNEQFF
few,TRBJ2-5,TRBV28,-,TGTGCCATCGGCAAGCTGGGCCCGAGGGCCCGACGGGAGACCCAGTACTTC,CAIGKLGPRARRETQYF
-,TRBJ2-1,TRBV7-9,TRBD2,TGTGCCAGCAGCTTAGGACGGACTAGCCGATTCAATGAGCAGTTCTTC,CASSLGRTSRFNEQFF
-,TRBJ2-3,TRBV3-1/TRBV3-2,TRBD1,TGTGCCAGCAGGCCAGGGGGTCGGGGAACAGATACGCAGTATTTT,CASRPGGRGTDTQYF
-,TRBJ1-4,TRBV6-1,-,TGTGCCAGCAGTGAAGTGCGGCAGGGAATTAATGAAAAACTGTTTTTT,CASSEVRQGINEKLFF
-,TRBJ1-1,TRBV12-3/TRBV12-4,-,TGTGCCAGCAGTTTAGCCGGGAACACTGAAGCTTTCTTT,CASSLAGNTEAFF
-,TRBJ2-3,TRBV3-1/TRBV3-2,TRBD2,TGTGCCAGCAGCCAAGTCCACCTAGCGGGGGGCACAGATACGCAGTATTTT,CASSQVHLAGGTDTQYF
-,TRBJ2-1,TRBV7-2,TRBD2,TGTGCCAGCAGGTCCTCTAGCGGAGGGGTCAATGAGCAGTTCTTC,CASRSSSGGVNEQFF
few,TRBJ1-6,TRBV30,TRBD1,TGTGCCTGGAGTGGGGGACAGTCTTTCCCAACAAATAATTCACCCCTCCACTTT,CAWSGGQSFPTNNSPLHF
-,TRBJ2-7,TRBV5-1,TRBD2,TGCGCCAGCAGCTTGGAGCGGCGGGAGGGCCTAATCTCCTACGAGCAGTACTTC,CASSLERREGLISYEQYF
once,TRBJ2-3,TRBV2,-,TGTGCCAGCAGTTCCGACTATTCTAACACAGATACGCAGTATTTT,CASSSDYSNTDTQYF
once,TRBJ1-5,TRBV23-1,TRBD1,TGCGCCAGCAGTCAATGTCAACTCCAGGGGGCGAAGCAGCCCCAGCATTTT,CASSQCQLQGAKQPQHF
-,TRBJ2-5,TRBV6-5,TRBD1,TGTGCCAGCAGTTACTCGCAGGGGGCTTCGGGAGAGACCCAGTACTTC,CASSYSQGASGETQYF
once,TRBJ2-1,TRBV2,-,TGTGCCAGCAGTGTTCCTAGCTCCTACAATGAGCAGTTCTTC,CASSVPSSYNEQFF
many,TRBJ2-7,TRBV9,TRBD2,TGTGCCAGCAGCGTAGGAGTAGCGGGAGTCTACGAGCAGTACTTC,CASSVGVAGVYEQYF
-,TRBJ1-5,TRBV27,TRBD1,TGTGCCAGCAGTTTCCAAGGACAGGAGCATCAGCCCCAGCATTTT,CASSFQGQEHQPQHF
-,TRBJ1-2,TRBV7-2,TRBD1,TGTGCCAGCAGCCCAGGGGGCGCAAACTATGGCTACACCTTC,CASSPGGANYGYTF
few,TRBJ2-7,TRBV7-2,TRBD2,TGTGCCAGCAGCTTAGCAGGTTTAGCGGGGAGGGTTGAACAGTACTTC,CASSLAGLAGRVEQYF
-,TRBJ2-2,TRBV28,TRBD1,TGTGCCAGCAGTTTCTTCGGGACAGGGCCATGGAACACCGGGGAGCTGTTTTTT,CASSFFGTGPWNTGELFF
once,TRBJ1-4,TRBV28,-,TGTGCCAGCAGTTCACGACGGAGCTCAACTAATGAAAAACTGTTTTTT,CASSSRRSSTNEKLFF
-,TRBJ1-3,TRBV19,-,TGTGCCCTGCGCGACGGGGTTGGAAACACCATATATTTT,CALRDGVGNTIYF
-,TRBJ2-7,TRBV18,-,TGTGCCAGCTCAACGCGCGGCTACGAGCAGTACTTC,CASSTRGYEQYF
-,TRBJ1-2,TRBV5-1,TRBD1,TGCGCCAGCAGCTTGGGGGACAGGCCAAACTATGGCTACACCTTC,CASSLGDRPNYGYTF
-,TRBJ2-5,TRBV7-9,TRBD1,TGTGCCAGCAGCTTAAGGTGGGGACAGGGAGGACAAGAGACCCAGTACTTC,CASSLRWGQGGQETQYF
few,TRBJ2-1,TRBV13,TRBD2,TGTGCCAGCAGCTTTAGGACTAGCGGGAGGGTGAGTGAGCAGTTCTTC,CASSFRTSGRVSEQFF
few,TRBJ1-2,TRBV19,-,TGTGCCAGTAGTATTGGCACAGGGATGATTAACTATGGCTACACCTTC,CASSIGTGMINYGYTF
once,TRBJ1-4,TRBV30,-,TGTGCCCGGGCCGGGACACGAACTAATGAAAAACTGTTTTTT,CARAGTRTNEKLFF
few,TRBJ2-7,TRBV5-1,TRBD1,TGCGCCAGCAGCCTGGGACAGGGGGCGCAATACGAGCAGTACTTC,CASSLGQGAQYEQYF
-,TRBJ2-1,TRBV11-3,-,TGTGCCAGCAGCTTAGGGAGCAGGGGCCATGAGCAGTTCTTC,CASSLGSRGHEQFF
-,TRBJ2-3,TRBV30,TRBD2,TGTGCCTGGAGTCGACTAGCGGGAAGCACAGATACGCAGTATTTT,CAWSRLAGSTDTQYF
-,TRBJ1-4,TRBV11-1,-,TGTGCCAGCAGCAACAGGGCAACTAATGAAAAACTGTTTTTT,CASSNRATNEKLFF